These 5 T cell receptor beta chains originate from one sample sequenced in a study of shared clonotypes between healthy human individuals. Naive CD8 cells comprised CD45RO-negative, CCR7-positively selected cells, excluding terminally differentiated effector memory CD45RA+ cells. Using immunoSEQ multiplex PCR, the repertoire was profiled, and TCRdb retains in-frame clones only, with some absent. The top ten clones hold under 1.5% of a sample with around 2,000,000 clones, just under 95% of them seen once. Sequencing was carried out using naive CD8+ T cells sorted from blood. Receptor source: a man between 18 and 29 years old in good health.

This chain's CDR3 is CASTRSGATNEKLFF. DNA for the CDR3: TGTGCCAGCACCCGCTCAGGTGCGACTAATGAAAAACTGTTTTTT. The chain employs TRBV9 and TRBJ1-4; D remains ambiguous. In germline, CDR1 is SGDLS, CDR2 YYNGEE. The CDR3 spans 15 residues. V was cut by 6 bases and J by 2 bases, with 14 bases left in between.

The CDR3 coding sequence is TGTGCCAGCTCCTTTTTAGGGGCCTCCTACGAGCAGTACTTC. Translated, it gives CASSFLGASYEQYF. The chain carries TRBV11-2 and TRBJ2-7, with D tentatively TRBD1 (5 bases). The CDR3 runs 14 residues. V lost 8 bases and J lost 0, with 14 bases in between. Germline-derived CDR1 and CDR2 are SGHAT and FQNNGV.

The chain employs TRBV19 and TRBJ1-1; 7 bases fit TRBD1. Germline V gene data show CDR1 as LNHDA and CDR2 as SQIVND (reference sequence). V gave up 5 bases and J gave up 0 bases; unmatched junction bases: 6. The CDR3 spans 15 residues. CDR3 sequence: CASSPPTGVNTEAFF. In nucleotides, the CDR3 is TGTGCCAGTAGTCCCCCCACAGGGGTGAACACTGAAGCTTTCTTT.

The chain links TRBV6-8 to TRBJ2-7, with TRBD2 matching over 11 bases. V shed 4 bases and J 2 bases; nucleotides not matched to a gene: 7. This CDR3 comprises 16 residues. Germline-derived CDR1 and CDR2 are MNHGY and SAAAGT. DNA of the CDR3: TGTGCCAGCAGTTCCCCGGGACTAGCGGACCCCTACGAGCAGTACTTC. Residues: CASSSPGLADPYEQYF.

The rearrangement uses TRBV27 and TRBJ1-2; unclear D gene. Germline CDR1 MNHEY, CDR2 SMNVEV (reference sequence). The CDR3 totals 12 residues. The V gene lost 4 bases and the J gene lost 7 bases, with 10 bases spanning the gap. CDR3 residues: CASSSGMSGYTF. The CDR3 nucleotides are TGTGCCAGCAGTTCCGGAATGAGTGGCTACACCTTC.